The 2 T cell receptor beta chains reported below all come from one sample, sequenced in a study of neurological immune-mediated disorders. TCRdb reanalysed the 5' RACE reads using MiXCR and keeps one entry per CDR3 protein. The sample holds roughly 56,000 distinct CDR3 sequences, roughly an eighth seen once. Source material: PBMCs. The source is a man between 60 and 70 years old in good health.

This clonotype has at least ten counts. The V gene is TRBV3-1, the J gene TRBJ2-3, with 8 positions matching TRBD1. The CDR3 has 14 amino acids. Germline V lookup: CDR1 LGHDT, CDR2 YNNKEL (reference sequence). Trimming at V came to 2 bases and at J to 7 bases, leaving 5 bases not matched to a gene. CDR3: CASSQQGAGNTQYF. CDR3 nucleotide sequence: TGTGCCAGCAGCCAACAGGGGGCCGGAAATACGCAGTATTTT.

This clonotype has ten or more counts. This chain joins TRBV5-6 and TRBJ1-6, with D maybe TRBD1 (6 bases). This CDR3 comprises 14 residues. The germline CDR1 and CDR2 sequences are SGHDT and YYEEEE. Trimming cost V 2 bases and J 8 bases, with 11 bases left between them. CDR3 residues: CASSFERGDSPLHF. DNA of the CDR3: TGTGCCAGCAGCTTCGAAAGGGGGGATTCACCCCTCCACTTT.